A selection of T cell receptor beta chains follows, all from one sample in a study of blood T cell repertoires in COVID-19. Generated by immunoSEQ multiplex PCR, the TCRdb table keeps only in-frame clones and is missing some. The sample records about 270,000 clones, approximately 86% being singletons. The specimen was peripheral blood. These TCRs come from a man aged 40-49 years who had recovered from COVID-19. The conserved cysteine and the conserved F or W are not part of the CDR3 here. The listing skips clone size in some rows; elsewhere it reads once, few, many or a size class.

V	length	J	size	CDR3
TRBV13	14	TRBJ2-7	-	ASSPTGQRSSYEQY
TRBV11-2	10	TRBJ2-1	-	ASLDYHNEQF
TRBV29-1	10	TRBJ1-1	-	SVRVMNTEAF
TRBV7-2	13	TRBJ1-1	once	ASSQVSPPGTEAF
TRBV5-8	13	TRBJ1-2	-	ASLGEDRGLYGYT
TRBV7-2	12	TRBJ1-6	-	ASSDRWYNSPLH
TRBV9	13	TRBJ2-7	-	ASSVELAGPGEQY
TRBV10-3	11	TRBJ1-1	-	AMRMTTNTEAF
TRBV19	11	TRBJ2-3	once	ASSIAEGDTQY
TRBV29-1	11	TRBJ2-5	-	SVEGRYQETQY
TRBV5-1	13	TRBJ2-7	-	ASSPIPGNQNEQY
TRBV6-2/TRBV6-3	11	TRBJ1-2	-	ASSSDSVRGYT
TRBV15	14	TRBJ1-6	-	ATSRAVGRYNSPLH
TRBV9	14	TRBJ2-2	few	ASSGWGGSNTGELF
TRBV2	10	TRBJ2-7	-	ASLERAYEQY
TRBV3-1/TRBV3-2	11	TRBJ2-3	few	ASRLTNTDTQY
TRBV6-2/TRBV6-3	15	TRBJ2-3	-	ASSYPSGGARTDTQY
TRBV9	14	TRBJ2-7	few	ASSVDVGGGAYEQY
TRBV2	14	TRBJ2-1	once	ASSESGTRTYNEQF
TRBV9	14	TRBJ2-7	-	ASSVGSSGSSYEQY
TRBV2	10	TRBJ2-7	-	ASSVFMYEQY
TRBV7-9	13	TRBJ1-2	once	ASTNRDISNYGYT
TRBV7-9	13	TRBJ2-7	-	ASSLTPGGAREQY
TRBV15	14	TRBJ2-3	-	ATSVRQGSPTDTQY
TRBV7-2	14	TRBJ2-2	-	ASRVPGTSDAGELF
TRBV18	15	TRBJ2-4	-	ASSPLGPSLAKNIQY
TRBV29-1	15	TRBJ2-3	-	SVPLRGGGVGTDTQY
TRBV28	10	TRBJ2-7	-	ATSGVSYEQY
TRBV20-1	9	TRBJ1-2	few	SARYGSGYT
TRBV24-1	14	TRBJ2-3	-	ATSEARAVGTDTQY
TRBV6-2/TRBV6-3	13	TRBJ2-7	-	ASSPLRLGPTSIF
TRBV2	8	TRBJ1-4	-	ASRSEKLF
TRBV6-5	12	TRBJ1-5	-	ASSTTGVGQPQH
TRBV6-4	16	TRBJ2-1	-	ASSEEQGSGLRFNEQF
TRBV9	15	TRBJ1-2	-	ASSPSASPLANYGYT
TRBV3-1/TRBV3-2	11	TRBJ2-5	-	ASSRTLQETQY
TRBV7-2	16	TRBJ2-1	once	ASSQPGTSGGAGSEQF
TRBV10-3	11	TRBJ2-7	-	AISESEGYEQY
TRBV3-1/TRBV3-2	10	TRBJ2-3	-	ASSLARETQY
TRBV5-4	11	TRBJ1-2	-	ASIMRGASGYT
TRBV2	10	TRBJ2-7	-	ASSPGPYEQY
TRBV5-6	15	TRBJ1-2	once	ASSFDGTGFSNYGYT